This T cell receptor (beta chain) originates from a study of shared clonotypes between healthy human individuals. Looking at the study overall: Aged between 18 and 49, the donors were two women and a few men.

Trimming cost V 2 bases and J 5 bases; bases outside gene matches: 0. Germline CDR1 reads LNHDA; CDR2 reads SQIVND (reference sequence). The CDR3 totals 13 residues. With respect to this clone: Being one base from a much bigger clone, this may be a read error. Other DNA sequences in this specimen translate into the identical CDR3.

Execution of the assay was at deep level. Profiling relied on immunoSEQ multiplex PCR, and the TCRdb table lists in-frame clones only, not all of them. The data contain 850,000 to 1,200,000 clones, around 76% of them seen just once; the ten biggest clones take up less than 1.5%. Donors had no recently reported acute infections or vaccinations and were HIV-negative. The receptor was derived from a man younger than 35 in good health. The sample comprised memory CD4+ T cells sorted from blood. Subset: CD45RA-negative fraction. The chain recombines TRBV19 with TRBJ1-5; 7 nucleotides agree with TRBD1. CDR3 sequence reads: CASSIQGDQPQHF. As DNA, the CDR3 is TGTGCCAGTAGTATACAGGGGGATCAGCCCCAGCATTTT.